This T cell receptor (beta chain) emerged from a study of PD-L1 blockade in urothelial cancer. Study-wide background: The median T cell count in blood samples was 110,000 to 150,000.

The germline V and J ends were trimmed by 4 bases and 7 bases, with 27 bases remaining between them. This CDR3 contains 18 residues. Per the germline V gene, CDR1 is SGHVS and CDR2 is FNYEAQ. Stated time point: pretreatment peripheral blood. Assay: immunoSEQ multiplex PCR; the TCRdb copy retains only in-frame clones and omits some. In the table there are about 72,000 clones, approximately 83% of which are singletons. Sequencing was performed on PBMCs, taken around atezolizumab (anti-PD-L1) treatment. J is TRBJ2-3 and V is TRBV7-6; possibly TRBD2 for D (6 bases). This clonotype originated in a man aged 55 to 70 with urothelial cancer. CDR3 region: CASSSGGRGPQERNTQYF. The CDR3 DNA follows: TGTGCCAGCAGCTCCGGAGGGCGGGGCCCGCAGGAAAGGAATACGCAGTATTTT.